A selection of T cell receptor beta chains follows, all from one sample in a study of regulatory T cells in long-lasting Graves disease. TCRdb independently ran MiXCR on the multiplex PCR reads; one entry per CDR3 protein. This sample yields 500,000 to 800,000 distinct CDR3 sequences, of which about 30% are seen a single time; roughly 41% belongs to the top ten. The sequences come from peripheral blood mononuclear cells (PBMCs), collected when the disease was refractory, from a patient treated with antithyroid drugs. The receptors were gathered from a female donor with Graves disease. Both conserved end residues are part of each CDR3. A D gene is named only where the DNA matches it firmly. Not all rows give a size; the values are once, few, many and, for expanded clones, a class.

d_call: .
cdr3_length: 12
j_call: TRBJ1-1
v_call: TRBV10-1
clone_size: .
cdr3_aa: CASSELGGEAFF
cdr3_nt: TGTGCCAGCAGTGAGTTGGGGGGGGAAGCTTTCTTT

d_call: TRBD1
cdr3_length: 15
j_call: TRBJ2-7
v_call: TRBV6-2/TRBV6-3
clone_size: many
cdr3_aa: CASSITPGQSYEQYF
cdr3_nt: TGTGCCAGCAGTATCACACCGGGACAGTCCTACGAGCAGTACTTC

d_call: TRBD1
cdr3_length: 15
j_call: TRBJ1-2
v_call: TRBV4-1
clone_size: .
cdr3_aa: CASSQETGGYYGYTF
cdr3_nt: TGCGCCAGCAGCCAAGAAACAGGGGGTTACTATGGCTACACCTTC

d_call: TRBD1
cdr3_length: 13
j_call: TRBJ1-1
v_call: TRBV6-1
clone_size: few
cdr3_aa: CASRGTGSAEAFF
cdr3_nt: TGTGCCAGCAGAGGGACAGGGAGCGCTGAAGCTTTCTTT

d_call: .
cdr3_length: 14
j_call: TRBJ2-7
v_call: TRBV20-1
clone_size: .
cdr3_aa: CSARPSGRGYEQYF
cdr3_nt: TGCAGTGCGCGGCCTTCCGGGAGAGGGTACGAGCAGTACTTC

d_call: TRBD2
cdr3_length: 18
j_call: TRBJ2-7
v_call: TRBV5-1
clone_size: few
cdr3_aa: CASSSRGSGSGGSYEQYF
cdr3_nt: TGCGCCAGCAGCTCGAGAGGGAGTGGGAGCGGGGGGTCCTACGAGCAGTACTTC

d_call: .
cdr3_length: 14
j_call: TRBJ2-5
v_call: TRBV20-1
clone_size: .
cdr3_aa: CSARGPLVPETQYF
cdr3_nt: TGCAGTGCTAGGGGACCACTTGTCCCAGAGACCCAGTACTTC

d_call: .
cdr3_length: 13
j_call: TRBJ1-1
v_call: TRBV7-9
clone_size: .
cdr3_aa: CASSFRDLSEAFF
cdr3_nt: TGTGCCAGCAGCTTTAGGGATCTCTCTGAAGCTTTCTTT

d_call: .
cdr3_length: 16
j_call: TRBJ2-3
v_call: TRBV27
clone_size: few
cdr3_aa: CASSFRTVSGTDTQYF
cdr3_nt: TGTGCCAGCAGTTTTCGTACGGTCAGTGGAACAGATACGCAGTATTTT

d_call: .
cdr3_length: 12
j_call: TRBJ1-2
v_call: TRBV10-3
clone_size: .
cdr3_aa: CAISGRGHGYTF
cdr3_nt: TGTGCCATCAGTGGCAGGGGTCATGGCTACACCTTC

d_call: .
cdr3_length: 15
j_call: TRBJ1-2
v_call: TRBV6-4
clone_size: .
cdr3_aa: CASSYTDGGYHGYTF
cdr3_nt: TGTGCCAGCAGTTACACCGACGGGGGATATCATGGCTACACCTTC

d_call: .
cdr3_length: 14
j_call: TRBJ1-2
v_call: TRBV18
clone_size: .
cdr3_aa: CASSRTTWDYGNTF
cdr3_nt: TGTGCCAGCTCACGGACGACGTGGGACTATGGCAACACCTTC

d_call: .
cdr3_length: 13
j_call: TRBJ1-2
v_call: TRBV11-2
clone_size: few
cdr3_aa: CASKAGSNYGYTF
cdr3_nt: TGTGCCAGCAAGGCGGGGAGTAACTATGGCTACACCTTC

d_call: .
cdr3_length: 14
j_call: TRBJ1-1
v_call: TRBV28
clone_size: .
cdr3_aa: CASSVEVGNTEAFF
cdr3_nt: TGTGCCAGCAGCGTAGAAGTCGGAAACACTGAAGCTTTCTTT

d_call: .
cdr3_length: 13
j_call: TRBJ2-1
v_call: TRBV14
clone_size: .
cdr3_aa: CASSTGTNNEQFF
cdr3_nt: TGTGCCAGCAGCACCGGGACCAACAATGAGCAGTTCTTC

d_call: TRBD1
cdr3_length: 15
j_call: TRBJ2-2
v_call: TRBV11-2
clone_size: .
cdr3_aa: CASSSNRGRTGELFF
cdr3_nt: TGTGCCAGCAGTTCTAACAGGGGGCGCACCGGGGAGCTGTTTTTT

d_call: .
cdr3_length: 15
j_call: TRBJ2-4
v_call: TRBV12-3/TRBV12-4
clone_size: many
cdr3_aa: CASSSPPGAKNIQYF
cdr3_nt: TGTGCCAGCAGTTCCCCCCCTGGAGCCAAAAACATTCAGTACTTC

d_call: .
cdr3_length: 14
j_call: TRBJ1-2
v_call: TRBV29-1
clone_size: few
cdr3_aa: CSATAGPRNYGYTF
cdr3_nt: TGCAGCGCCACGGCAGGACCCCGGAACTATGGCTACACCTTC

d_call: .
cdr3_length: 17
j_call: TRBJ1-5
v_call: TRBV6-1
clone_size: few
cdr3_aa: CASSPRTNRVGNQPQHF
cdr3_nt: TGTGCCAGCAGCCCCCGGACAAACAGGGTGGGGAATCAGCCCCAGCATTTT

d_call: .
cdr3_length: 14
j_call: TRBJ1-2
v_call: TRBV27
clone_size: .
cdr3_aa: CASSFAGRGGGYTF
cdr3_nt: TGTGCCAGCAGTTTTGCAGGGAGGGGAGGTGGCTACACCTTC